These 17 T cell receptor beta chains share one sample of origin, sequenced in a study of cytomegalovirus exposure and HLA in healthy donors. PCR was performed using 60 Vbeta and 13 Jbeta primers. Using immunoSEQ multiplex PCR, the repertoire was profiled, and TCRdb retains in-frame clones only, with some absent. The table lists 95,000 to 100,000 clones, roughly three quarters of them singletons, with around 4% in the top ten. Sequencing was done on a sample of PBMCs. All receptors come from a man aged 40-49 years in good health and CMV-seronegative.

The rearrangement uses TRBV2 and TRBJ2-7, with 11 positions matching TRBD2. V shed 6 bases and J 6 bases; nucleotides not matched to a gene: 7. This CDR3 comprises 14 residues. Germline CDR1 reads SNHLY; CDR2 reads FYNNEI. CDR3 DNA sequence: TGTGCCAGCAGGATAGCGGGGGGGCTGTCCGAGCAGTACGTC. Encoded protein: CASRIAGGLSEQYV.

Notes on this clone: The junction differs from germline at one of its ends, possibly a read error. The same CDR3 can be traced to other DNA sequences in this sample. The CDR3 protein is CASSLTPTESSYNSPLHF. The CDR3 DNA sequence: TGTGCCAGCAGCCTTACCCCGACTGAGAGCTCCTATAATTCCCCCCTCCACTTT. The rearrangement uses TRBV9 and TRBJ1-6, with D unresolved. This CDR3 has 18 amino acids. Germline-derived CDR1 and CDR2 are SGDLS and YYNGEE.

V and J are TRBV4-2 and TRBJ1-2; possibly TRBD1 for D (6 bases). V lost 0 bases and J lost 3, with 11 bases in between. CDR1 is LGHNA, CDR2 YNFKEQ, per germline. The CDR3 spans 15 residues. CDR3 sequence reads: CASSQDQGIDYGYTF. CDR3 bases: TGTGCCAGCAGCCAAGATCAGGGGATAGACTATGGCTACACCTTC.

This clone showed up just once. The rearrangement links TRBV5-1 to TRBJ2-3; perhaps TRBD1 as D (5 bases). This CDR3 is 14 amino acids long. Trimming pared 1 base from V and 4 bases from J, leaving 10 bases between. Germline-derived CDR1 and CDR2 are SGHRS and YFSETQ. CDR3 sequence (DNA): TGCGCCAGCAGCTTGACAGGTTCAGCAGATACGCAGTATTTT. The encoded protein is CASSLTGSADTQYF.

The V gene is TRBV2, the J gene TRBJ2-7; a possible D gene is TRBD2 (6 bases). V was pared by 8 bases and J by 5 bases, with 16 bases between. The CDR3 has 13 residues. Germline V gene lookup returns CDR1 SNHLY and CDR2 FYNNEI. CDR3 amino acids: CASSRDWADEQYV. DNA for the CDR3: TGTGCCAGCTCTAGGGACTGGGCAGACGAGCAGTACGTC.

The chain is built from TRBV19 and TRBJ1-3; TRBD1 matches at 7 bases. This CDR3 is built from 15 residues. J lost 2 bases, V lost 4 bases, and 5 bases had no gene match. The germline V gene has CDR1 LNHDA and CDR2 SQIVND (reference sequence). The CDR3 sequence is CASSTRGQAGNTIYF. Written as DNA, the CDR3 is TGTGCCAGTAGTACTCGCGGACAGGCTGGAAACACCATATATTTT.

The V gene is TRBV6-4, the J gene TRBJ2-1, with D possibly matching TRBD1 (7 bases). Germline values: CDR1 MRHNA, CDR2 SNTAGT. The length of the CDR3 is 13 residues. Trimming shortened V by 2 bases and J by 9 bases, and 11 bases separated the two germline ends. The CDR3 protein is CASSDQGGFEQFF. In DNA, the CDR3 is TGTGCCAGCAGTGACCAGGGGGGCTTTGAGCAGTTCTTC.

The genes are TRBV6-5 and TRBJ1-1; maybe TRBD1 (5 bases). CDR1 MNHEY and CDR2 SVGAGI come from the germline V gene. The CDR3 length is 12 residues. Trimming pared 6 bases from V and 11 bases from J, leaving 16 bases between. This CDR3 is CASSPGESGAFF. The CDR3 DNA follows: TGTGCCAGCAGCCCGGGGGAGAGCGGGGCTTTCTTT.

The chain combines TRBV10-1 with TRBJ2-2; TRBD2 might be the D (10 bases). The CDR3 is 17 residues long. Deletions cut 2 bases from V and 4 bases from J, with 17 bases between. Germline V gene lookup returns CDR1 WNHNN and CDR2 SYGVQD (reference sequence). DNA for the CDR3: TGCGCCAGCAGTGAGGAGCGGGAGGGACAGGGCACCGGGGAGCTGTTTTTT. It is translated as CASSEEREGQGTGELFF.

This clone was detected once. J is TRBJ1-1 and V is TRBV11-3; D uncertain. Trimming shortened V by 1 base and J by 1 base, and 4 bases separated the two germline ends. Looked up from germline, CDR1 is SGHNT and CDR2 is YENEEA. CDR3 length: 13 residues. The CDR3 reads CASSLAGNTEAFF. DNA for the CDR3: TGTGCCAGCAGCTTAGCGGGGAACACTGAAGCTTTCTTT. The variable domain in full, with the rest retrieved from reference TRBV11-3 and TRBJ1-1, is EAGVVQSPRYKIIEKKQPVAFWCNPISGHNTLYWYLQNLGQGPELLIRYENEEAVDDSQLPKDRFSAERLKGVDSTLKIQPAELGDSAVYLCASSLAGNTEAFFGQGTRLTVV.

The V and J genes are TRBV7-3 and TRBJ1-2, with 8 bases identical to TRBD1. V lost 5 bases and J lost 7; bases outside the gene matches: 9. Per germline, CDR1 SGHTA and CDR2 FQGTGA. The CDR3 contains 14 residues. The CDR3 DNA reads TGTGCCAGCAGCCCCTCGGACAGGGCAAGTGGCTACACCTTC. Amino acids: CASSPSDRASGYTF.

The chain has TRBV6-1 and TRBJ2-2; D might be TRBD1 (6 bases). There are 14 residues in the CDR3. Trimming cost V 7 bases and J 4 bases, with 13 bases left between them. Germline CDR1 is MNHNS and CDR2 is SASEGT. The chain's CDR3 is CASKIGQTTGELFF. As DNA, the CDR3 is TGTGCCAGCAAGATAGGACAGACCACCGGGGAGCTGTTTTTT.

The rearrangement links TRBV10-2 to TRBJ2-2; D uncertain. The germline V gene has CDR1 WSHSY and CDR2 SAAADI. The CDR3 is 13 amino acids. The V gene lost 3 bases and the J gene lost 6 bases, with 8 bases spanning the gap. CDR3 sequence (DNA): TGCGCCAGCAGTGATCGTCTAGCCGGGGAGCTGTTTTTT. It encodes CASSDRLAGELFF.

This clone was observed once. This rearrangement joins TRBV18 to TRBJ2-2; 7 bases align to TRBD1. This CDR3 is 17 amino acids long. The J segment lost 6 bases and the V segment lost 0 bases, leaving 10 bases of the junction unmatched. CDR1 and CDR2 from the germline V gene are KGHSH and LQKENI. The CDR3 protein is CASSPPSTGIVSGELFF. In nucleotides, the CDR3 is TGTGCCAGCTCACCACCCTCGACAGGGATTGTATCCGGGGAGCTGTTTTTT. The variable domain in full, completed from reference TRBV18 and TRBJ2-2, reads NAGVMQNPRHLVRRRGQEARLRCSPMKGHSHVYWYRQLPEEGLKFMVYLQKENIIDESGMPKERFSAEFPKEGPSILRIQQVVRGDSAAYFCASSPPSTGIVSGELFFGEGSRLTVL.

The chain uses TRBV6-6 and TRBJ1-5, with unresolved D. This CDR3 contains 14 residues. The germline CDR1 and CDR2 sequences are MNHNY and SVGAGI (reference sequence). The V end lost 9 bases, the J end lost 1 base, and 13 bases lay between the germline ends. Written as DNA, the CDR3 is TGTGCCAGTGGAGGAGGTGGGAGCAATCAGCCCCAGCATTTT. It encodes CASGGGGSNQPQHF.

This chain links TRBV2 with TRBJ1-1; D may be TRBD1 (5 bases). Trimming removed 5 bases at V and 3 bases at J, with 13 bases between. CDR1 is SNHLY and CDR2 is FYNNEI in the germline V gene. This CDR3 is 14 amino acids long. CDR3 coding DNA: TGTGCCAGCAGTCCCAGGGTGTCGGACACTGAAGCTTTCTTT. As protein: CASSPRVSDTEAFF.

This clone has just one count. One end of the junction is discordant with germline, which a read error may explain. This chain connects TRBV7-9 to TRBJ2-1, with 9 bases identical to TRBD1. Germline lookup yields CDR1 SEHNR and CDR2 FQNEAQ (reference sequence). The CDR3 loop spans 15 amino acids. In DNA form, the CDR3 reads TGTTCCAGCAGCCTTGAGTGGGACAGGGTCAATGAGCAGTTCTTC. Amino acid sequence: CSSSLEWDRVNEQFF.